These 29 T cell receptor beta chains share one sample of origin, sequenced in a study of T-cell reconstitution after alpha-beta-depleted transplantation in children. A TCRbeta library incorporating unique molecular identifiers was prepared. MiXCR, applied by TCRdb to the PCR reads, yields one record per CDR3 protein. The table includes around 600,000 distinct CDR3 sequences, 16% detected once. Material: PBMCs from the stem cell graft donor, obtained from the stem cell graft. Receptor source: a human donor who donated a stem cell graft to a child with acute myeloid leukemia.

This clonotype was counted ten times or more. This chain uses TRBV27 with TRBJ1-5; D gene uncertain. CDR1 is MNHEY, CDR2 SMNVEV, per germline (reference sequence). V lost 8 bases, J lost 0 bases, and 14 bases lay in between. This CDR3 is built from 15 residues. This CDR3 is CASGVGQYSNQPQHF. In DNA form, the CDR3 reads TGTGCCAGCGGAGTCGGGCAATATAGCAATCAGCCCCAGCATTTT.

Only a few counts were recorded for this clonotype. The rearrangement joins TRBV4-1 to TRBJ1-6; 7 bases agree with TRBD1. Trimming cost V 0 bases and J 8 bases; bases outside gene matches: 4. Germline loops: CDR1 MGHRA, CDR2 YSYEKL. This CDR3 is built from 15 residues. The CDR3 region is CASSQDRGLYSPLHF. DNA of the CDR3: TGCGCCAGCAGCCAAGACAGGGGGTTATATTCACCCCTCCACTTT.

CDR3 protein: CASSQDGGPLHF. The CDR3 nucleotides read TGCGCCAGCAGCCAGGACGGCGGCCCCCTCCACTTT. The chain recombines TRBV5-1 with TRBJ1-6; D remains unclear. Trimming removed 4 bases from V and 13 bases from J, with 12 bases in between. The V gene's germline CDR1 is SGHRS and CDR2 YFSETQ. The CDR3 loop spans 12 amino acids.

Comment on this clonotype: A much larger clone differs from this one at a single base, so this may be a read error. The chain carries TRBV29-1 and TRBJ1-1, with no clear D. V was cut by 3 bases and J by 1 base, with 6 bases left in between. This CDR3 is 12 amino acids long. Looked up from germline, CDR1 is SQVTM and CDR2 is ANQGSEA. CDR3 DNA: TGCAGCGTTGACGGACCGAACACTGAAGCTTTCTTT. Translation gives CSVDGPNTEAFF. Complete variable domain (other parts from reference TRBV29-1 and TRBJ1-1): SAVISQKPSRDICQRGTSLTIQCQVDSQVTMMFWYRQQPGQSLTLIATANQGSEATYESGFVIDKFPISRPNLTFSTLTVSNMSPEDSSIYLCSVDGPNTEAFFGQGTRLTVV.

This clonotype was observed many times. The chain combines TRBV20-1 with TRBJ2-3; 11 nucleotides agree with TRBD1. Germline CDR1 DFQATT, CDR2 SNEGSKA (reference sequence). The CDR3 is 15 residues long. After removal of 4 bases from V and 4 bases from J, the junction contained 7 bases not matched to a gene. CDR3 protein: CSATYRDRGADTQYF. CDR3 sequence (DNA): TGCAGTGCTACTTACCGGGACAGGGGGGCAGATACGCAGTATTTT.

This clonotype was detected a few times. This sequence joins TRBV24-1 and TRBJ2-3; 7 bases map to TRBD1. Germline lookup yields CDR1 KGHDR and CDR2 SFDVKD. Losses at the gene ends were 7 bases for V and 4 bases for J; bases not matched to a gene: 4. This CDR3 has 13 residues. The CDR3 DNA reads TGTGCCACCAGCTCAGGGGGACCAGATACGCAGTATTTT. It encodes CATSSGGPDTQYF.

Concerning this clonotype itself: A read error may explain this, as a much larger clone is one base away. This sequence joins TRBV12-3 or TRBV12-4 and TRBJ1-2; TRBD1 is a possible D gene (5 bases). CDR3 length: 14 residues. The V gene lost 6 bases and the J gene lost 0 bases, with 11 bases spanning the gap. CDR3 region: CASSPGPSNYGYTF. The CDR3 coding sequence is TGTGCCAGCAGCCCGGGGCCTTCTAACTATGGCTACACCTTC.

This clonotype was counted at least ten times. One end of the junction does not line up with germline, which may come from a read error. This rearrangement joins TRBV20-1 to TRBJ2-7; 7 nucleotides agree with TRBD1. The germline V gene encodes CDR1 DFQATT and CDR2 SNEGSKA (reference sequence). The CDR3 runs to 15 residues. CDR3 DNA: TGCAGTGCAAGAGATTCGAGGGGGCACGGTTACGAGCAGTACTTC. Amino acid sequence: CSARDSRGHGYEQYF.

This clonotype was picked up a small number of times. The gene calls are TRBV15 and TRBJ1-5, with unresolved D. The CDR3 length is 16 residues. The germline V gene has CDR1 LNHNV and CDR2 YYDKDF (reference sequence). V lost 0 bases, J lost 0 bases, and 9 bases lay in between. The chain's CDR3 is CATSREGRYSNQPQHF. The DNA for the CDR3 is TGTGCCACCAGCAGAGAGGGCAGGTATAGCAATCAGCCCCAGCATTTT.

This clonotype was detected a few times. The V call is TRBV7-2, the J call TRBJ2-5, with a possible D match to TRBD2 (6 bases). The V gene lost 5 bases and the J gene lost 5 bases, with 15 bases spanning the gap. This CDR3 spans 14 amino acids. CDR1 and CDR2 (germline): SGHTA, FQGNSA. The CDR3 DNA is TGTGCCAGCAGCCGCGGGATTCTAGGGGAGACCCAGTACTTC. The encoded protein is CASSRGILGETQYF.

This clonotype was recorded a few times. J is TRBJ1-1 and V is TRBV6-1; D is unresolved. The CDR3 spans 16 residues. V lost 6 bases to trimming and J lost 1 base, with 18 bases between them. CDR1 and CDR2 (germline): MNHNS, SASEGT. The CDR3 DNA reads as TGTGCCAGCAGGACCCCCCGGAAAGGATCGAACACTGAAGCTTTCTTT. Amino acids: CASRTPRKGSNTEAFF.

In this sample, this clonotype turned up many times. This chain uses TRBV20-1 with TRBJ2-5, with D unclear. There are 13 residues in the CDR3. Germline CDR1 is DFQATT and CDR2 is SNEGSKA (reference sequence). Between the trimmed V and J ends, which lost 5 bases and 5 bases, there was a span of 15 bases. The CDR3 here is CSASLNRQETQYF. CDR3 bases: TGCAGTGCTTCCTTAAACCGGCAGGAGACCCAGTACTTC.

The rearrangement joins TRBV20-1 to TRBJ2-3; the match to TRBD1 covers 7 bases. The V gene's germline CDR1 is DFQATT and CDR2 SNEGSKA (reference sequence). The CDR3 runs 14 residues. V shed 4 bases and J 3 bases; nucleotides not matched to a gene: 7. DNA of the CDR3: TGCAGTGCTACAACCGGGACAGCTACAGATACGCAGTATTTT. Protein sequence: CSATTGTATDTQYF.

This clonotype was recorded at least ten times. V and J are TRBV29-1 and TRBJ2-3; TRBD1 matches at 9 bases. The CDR3 has 16 residues. With 6 bases clipped from V and 0 bases from J, the junction kept 10 bases outside the gene matches. Looked up from germline, CDR1 is SQVTM and CDR2 is ANQGSEA. In nucleotides, the CDR3 is TGCAGCGTGGGGGTTACAGGGGGCTTAAGCACAGATACGCAGTATTTT. Its translation is CSVGVTGGLSTDTQYF.

This clonotype was observed a few times. The chain couples TRBV7-8 to TRBJ2-5, with 9 bases identical to TRBD1. In germline, CDR1 is SGHVS, CDR2 FQNEAQ. The CDR3 totals 17 residues. V was pared by 5 bases and J by 4 bases, with 14 bases of the junction left unmatched. CDR3 residues: CASSPRDRDRIAETQYF. CDR3 DNA sequence: TGTGCCAGCAGCCCGCGGGACAGGGATAGGATCGCAGAGACCCAGTACTTC.

The chain employs TRBV5-1 and TRBJ2-2; D is ambiguous. The V gene lost 0 bases and the J gene lost 4 bases, with 7 bases spanning the gap. This CDR3 has 14 amino acids. CDR1 and CDR2 from the germline V gene are SGHRS and YFSETQ. DNA for the CDR3: TGCGCCAGCAGCTTGGCCATGGGCACCGGGGAGCTGTTTTTT. This codes for CASSLAMGTGELFF. The full variable domain, completed using reference TRBV5-1 and TRBJ2-2, is KAGVTQTPRYLIKTRGQQVTLSCSPISGHRSVSWYQQTPGQGLQFLFEYFSETQRNKGNFPGRFSGRQFSNSRSEMNVSTLELGDSALYLCASSLAMGTGELFFGEGSRLTVL.

In its sample, this clonotype was seen a few times. The rearrangement links TRBV7-9 to TRBJ1-1; no reliable D call. The CDR3 covers 13 residues. The V end lost 5 bases, the J end lost 5 bases, and 12 bases lay between the germline ends. Germline V gene sequence: CDR1 SEHNR, CDR2 FQNEAQ (reference sequence). The CDR3 coding sequence is TGTGCCAGCAGCCTACCGTCCGGGACTGAAGCTTTCTTT. This codes for CASSLPSGTEAFF.

This clonotype was detected only a few times. The chain uses TRBV5-6 and TRBJ2-3, with 10 bases matching TRBD1. The germline gives CDR1 SGHDT, CDR2 YYEEEE. CDR3 length: 17 residues. Trimming at V came to 1 base and at J to 1 base, leaving 6 bases not matched to a gene. CDR3 in amino acids: CASSLPGTGDRTDTQYF. CDR3 bases: TGTGCCAGCAGCTTGCCCGGGACAGGGGACCGCACAGATACGCAGTATTTT.

There are many counts of this clonotype. This rearrangement joins TRBV20-1 to TRBJ1-2; possible D gene TRBD1, 6 bases. The ends were cut back, 6 bases at V and 5 bases at J, with 16 bases in the middle. This CDR3 region has 13 residues. Per germline, CDR1 DFQATT and CDR2 SNEGSKA (reference sequence). In DNA, the CDR3 is TGCAGTGCGTCCCTCAGGGGAGAGTATGGCTACACCTTC. Translating it yields CSASLRGEYGYTF.

The sample holds many counts of this clonotype. The chain links TRBV5-5 to TRBJ1-1; D possibly corresponds to TRBD1 (6 bases). V was cut by 4 bases and J by 6 bases, with 13 bases left in between. There are 13 residues in the CDR3. Germline values: CDR1 SGHKS, CDR2 YYEKEE (reference sequence). CDR3 protein: CASSIDRSAEAFF. The CDR3 DNA follows: TGTGCCAGCAGCATCGACAGGAGTGCTGAAGCTTTCTTT.

The chain is built from TRBV7-9 and TRBJ2-5; no clear D. V lost 1 base, J lost 5 bases, and 11 bases lay in between. The CDR3 has 14 amino acids. Germline CDR1 reads SEHNR; CDR2 reads FQNEAQ (reference sequence). CDR3 loop: CASSLVAVRETQYF. For the CDR3, the DNA is TGTGCCAGCAGCTTAGTGGCGGTGAGGGAGACCCAGTACTTC.

This clonotype was picked up a small number of times. This chain connects TRBV11-2 to TRBJ1-3, with D hard to call. Trimming cost V 3 bases and J 8 bases, with 11 bases left between them. CDR3 length: 13 residues. The V gene's germline CDR1 is SGHAT and CDR2 FQNNGV. The CDR3 DNA sequence: TGTGCCAGCAGCTTTTCCCTGCGCGACACCATATATTTT. This translates into CASSFSLRDTIYF.

This clonotype was observed many times. This chain connects TRBV10-3 to TRBJ1-1; a possible D gene is TRBD1 (5 bases). Germline CDR1 ENHRY, CDR2 SYGVKD. The CDR3 has 14 residues. Trimming stripped 1 base from V and 7 bases from J, with 13 bases between. The CDR3 loop reads CAISELGPRGEAFF. The CDR3 nucleotides are TGTGCCATCAGTGAGTTGGGGCCCAGAGGTGAAGCTTTCTTT.

In this sample, this clonotype turned up many times. J is TRBJ2-5 and V is TRBV9; TRBD2 is a possible D gene (5 bases). CDR1 is SGDLS and CDR2 is YYNGEE in the germline V gene. The CDR3 covers 13 residues. The ends were cut back, 3 bases at V and 5 bases at J, with 11 bases in the middle. The CDR3 coding sequence is TGTGCCAGCAGCGCGCCCGGGGAGGAGACCCAGTACTTC. Translated, it gives CASSAPGEETQYF. Combining the CDR3 with reference TRBV9 and TRBJ2-5 gives the whole variable domain DSGVTQTPKHLITATGQRVTLRCSPRSGDLSVYWYQQSLDQGLQFLIQYYNGEERAKGNILERFSAQQFPDLHSELNLSSLELGDSALYFCASSAPGEETQYFGPGTRLLVL.

The chain links TRBV18 to TRBJ1-2; 8 positions match TRBD1. Germline assignment: CDR1 KGHSH and CDR2 LQKENI. The CDR3 is 14 residues long. Germline trimming cut 3 bases from V and 4 bases from J; bases unmatched to any gene: 4. The CDR3 here is CASSPPTGGYGYTF. In DNA, the CDR3 is TGTGCCAGCTCACCCCCCACAGGGGGCTATGGCTACACCTTC.

The CDR3: CASSSIGGQVRSDTEAFF. Written as DNA, the CDR3 is TGCGCCAGCAGCTCAATAGGGGGACAGGTCAGATCGGACACTGAAGCTTTCTTT. The V gene is TRBV4-1, the J gene TRBJ1-1; 8 nucleotides line up with TRBD1. Unmatched junction bases numbered 17, after V lost 5 bases and J lost 3 bases. The CDR3 extends over 18 amino acids. Germline V CDR1 and CDR2: MGHRA, YSYEKL.

Here the CDR3 DNA reads TGCGCCAGCAGCCAGGGACGGCTAAACTATGGCTACACCTTC. As protein: CASSQGRLNYGYTF. The chain employs TRBV4-1 and TRBJ1-2; TRBD1 is a possible D gene (5 bases). Trimming removed 3 bases from V and 2 bases from J, with 10 bases in between. The CDR3 consists of 14 residues. The germline gives CDR1 MGHRA, CDR2 YSYEKL.

V and J are TRBV4-2 and TRBJ1-4; 9 bases match TRBD1. The length of the CDR3 is 16 residues. Germline V gene lookup returns CDR1 LGHNA and CDR2 YNFKEQ. With 4 bases clipped from V and 5 bases from J, the junction kept 8 bases outside the gene matches. The CDR3 spells CASSLAWGTGNEKLFF. The DNA of the CDR3 is TGTGCCAGCAGCCTCGCTTGGGGGACAGGGAATGAAAAACTGTTTTTT.

The chain recombines TRBV15 with TRBJ2-1; D unresolved. The CDR3 consists of 13 residues. V gave up 0 bases and J gave up 7 bases, with 7 bases separating them. Looked up from germline, CDR1 is LNHNV and CDR2 is YYDKDF (reference sequence). The CDR3 protein is CATSRDPDNEQFF. In nucleotides, the CDR3 is TGTGCCACCAGCAGAGATCCCGATAATGAGCAGTTCTTC.